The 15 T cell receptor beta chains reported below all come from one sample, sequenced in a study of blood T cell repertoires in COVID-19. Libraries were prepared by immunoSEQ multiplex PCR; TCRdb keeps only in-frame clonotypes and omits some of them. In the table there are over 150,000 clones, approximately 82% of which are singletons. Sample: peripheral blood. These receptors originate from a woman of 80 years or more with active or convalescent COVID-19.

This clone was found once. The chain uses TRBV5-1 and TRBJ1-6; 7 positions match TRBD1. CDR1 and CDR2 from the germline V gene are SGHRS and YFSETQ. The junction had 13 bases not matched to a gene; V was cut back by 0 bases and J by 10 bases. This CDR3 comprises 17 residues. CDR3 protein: CASSLDTGDVRGSPLHF. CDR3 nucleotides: TGCGCCAGCAGCTTGGATACAGGGGATGTCCGAGGCTCACCCCTCCACTTT. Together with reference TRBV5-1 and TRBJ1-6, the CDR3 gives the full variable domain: KAGVTQTPRYLIKTRGQQVTLSCSPISGHRSVSWYQQTPGQGLQFLFEYFSETQRNKGNFPGRFSGRQFSNSRSEMNVSTLELGDSALYLCASSLDTGDVRGSPLHFGNGTRLTVT.

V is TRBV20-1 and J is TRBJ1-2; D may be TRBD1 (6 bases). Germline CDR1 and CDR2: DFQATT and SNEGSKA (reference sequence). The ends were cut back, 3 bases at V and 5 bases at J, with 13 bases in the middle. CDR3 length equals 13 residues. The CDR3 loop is CSASSQGWYGYTF. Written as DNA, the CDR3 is TGCAGTGCTAGTTCACAGGGCTGGTATGGCTACACCTTC.

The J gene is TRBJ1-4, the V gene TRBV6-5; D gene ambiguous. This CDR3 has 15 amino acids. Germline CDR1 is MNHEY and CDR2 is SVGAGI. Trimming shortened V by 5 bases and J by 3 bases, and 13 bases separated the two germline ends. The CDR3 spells CASSPNGEANEKLFF. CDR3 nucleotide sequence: TGTGCCAGCAGTCCCAACGGGGAAGCTAATGAAAAACTGTTTTTT.

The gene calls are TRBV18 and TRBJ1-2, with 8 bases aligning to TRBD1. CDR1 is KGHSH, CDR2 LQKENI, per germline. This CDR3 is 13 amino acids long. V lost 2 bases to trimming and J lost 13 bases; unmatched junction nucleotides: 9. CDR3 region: CASSPGQGTYSTF. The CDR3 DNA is TGTGCCAGCTCACCAGGACAGGGTACCTATTCCACCTTC. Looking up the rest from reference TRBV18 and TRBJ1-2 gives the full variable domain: NAGVMQNPRHLVRRRGQEARLRCSPMKGHSHVYWYRQLPEEGLKFMVYLQKENIIDESGMPKERFSAEFPKEGPSILRIQQVVRGDSAAYFCASSPGQGTYSTFGSGTRLTVV.

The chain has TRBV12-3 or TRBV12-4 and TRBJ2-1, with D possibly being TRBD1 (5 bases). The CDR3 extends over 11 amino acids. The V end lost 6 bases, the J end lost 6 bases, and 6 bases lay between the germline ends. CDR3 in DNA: TGTGCCAGCAGCAGGGCCAATGAGCAGTTCTTC. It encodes CASSRANEQFF.

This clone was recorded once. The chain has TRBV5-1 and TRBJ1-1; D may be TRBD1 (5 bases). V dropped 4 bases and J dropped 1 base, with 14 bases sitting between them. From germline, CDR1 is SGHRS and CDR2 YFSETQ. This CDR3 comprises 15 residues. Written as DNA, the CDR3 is TGCGCCAGCAGCCGACGCCCGACAGAGAACACTGAAGCTTTCTTT. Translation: CASSRRPTENTEAFF.

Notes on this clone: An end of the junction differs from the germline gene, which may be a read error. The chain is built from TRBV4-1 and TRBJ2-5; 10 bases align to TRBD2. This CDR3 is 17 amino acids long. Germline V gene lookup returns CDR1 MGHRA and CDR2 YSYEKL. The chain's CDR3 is CASSQVGSGRSQGTQYF. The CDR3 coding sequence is TGCGCCAGCAGCCAAGTGGGTAGCGGGAGGTCCCAAGGGACCCAGTACTTC.

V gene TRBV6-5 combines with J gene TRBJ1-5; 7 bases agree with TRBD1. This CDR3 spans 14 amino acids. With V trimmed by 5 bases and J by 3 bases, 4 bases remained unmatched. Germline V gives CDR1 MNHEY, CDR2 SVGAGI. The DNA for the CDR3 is TGTGCCAGCAGTCGGGGACAGATCAATCAGCCCCAGCATTTT. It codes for CASSRGQINQPQHF.

CDR3 region: CASSVSEATEQFF. The CDR3 DNA is TGTGCCAGCAGCGTATCCGAGGCGACTGAGCAGTTCTTC. The chain couples TRBV9 to TRBJ2-1; D gene uncertain. Germline-derived CDR1 and CDR2 are SGDLS and YYNGEE. The V gene lost 1 base and the J gene lost 9 bases, with 11 bases spanning the gap. There are 13 residues in the CDR3.

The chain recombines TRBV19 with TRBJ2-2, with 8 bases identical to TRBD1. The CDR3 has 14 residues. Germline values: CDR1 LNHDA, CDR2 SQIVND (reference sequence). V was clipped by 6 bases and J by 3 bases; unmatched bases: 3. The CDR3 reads CASRDRVDTGELFF. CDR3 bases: TGTGCCAGTAGGGACAGGGTGGACACCGGGGAGCTGTTTTTT.

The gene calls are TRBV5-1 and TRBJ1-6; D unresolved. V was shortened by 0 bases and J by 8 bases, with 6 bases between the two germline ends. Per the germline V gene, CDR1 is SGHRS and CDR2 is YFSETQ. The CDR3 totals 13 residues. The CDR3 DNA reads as TGCGCCAGCAGCTTGGCGGGGTATTCACCCCTCCACTTT. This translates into CASSLAGYSPLHF.

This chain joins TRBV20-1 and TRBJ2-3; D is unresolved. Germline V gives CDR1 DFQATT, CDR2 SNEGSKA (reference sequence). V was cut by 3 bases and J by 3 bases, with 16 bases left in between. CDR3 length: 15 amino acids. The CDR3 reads CSASFSARRTDTQYF. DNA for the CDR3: TGCAGTGCTAGTTTCAGCGCCCGAAGGACAGATACGCAGTATTTT.

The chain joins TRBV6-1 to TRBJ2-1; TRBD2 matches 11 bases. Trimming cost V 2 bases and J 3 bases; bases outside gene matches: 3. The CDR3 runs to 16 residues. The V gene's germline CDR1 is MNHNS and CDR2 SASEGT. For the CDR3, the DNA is TGTGCCAGCAGTGAACTAGCGGGAGGACTCTACAATGAGCAGTTCTTC. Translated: CASSELAGGLYNEQFF.

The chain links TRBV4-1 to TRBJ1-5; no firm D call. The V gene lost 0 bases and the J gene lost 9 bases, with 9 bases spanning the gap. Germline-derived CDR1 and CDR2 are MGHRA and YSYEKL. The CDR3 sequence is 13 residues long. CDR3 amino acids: CASSQEEGRPQHF. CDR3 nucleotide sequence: TGCGCCAGCAGCCAAGAGGAGGGCCGGCCCCAGCATTTT.

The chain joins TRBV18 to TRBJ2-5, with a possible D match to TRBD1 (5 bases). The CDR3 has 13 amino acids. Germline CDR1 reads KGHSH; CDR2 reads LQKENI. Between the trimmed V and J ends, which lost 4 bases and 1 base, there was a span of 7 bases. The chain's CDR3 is CASSQGPQETQYF. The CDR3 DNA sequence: TGTGCCAGCTCACAGGGGCCCCAAGAGACCCAGTACTTC.